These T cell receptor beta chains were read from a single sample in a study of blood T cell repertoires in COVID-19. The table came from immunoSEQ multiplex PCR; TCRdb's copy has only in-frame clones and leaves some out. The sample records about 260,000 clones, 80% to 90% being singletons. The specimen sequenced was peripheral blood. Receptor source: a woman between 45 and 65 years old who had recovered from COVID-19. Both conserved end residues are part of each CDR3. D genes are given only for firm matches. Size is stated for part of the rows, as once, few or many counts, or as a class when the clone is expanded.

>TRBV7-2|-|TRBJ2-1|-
TGTGCCAGCAGCTTAGTAGCGTATGAGCAGTTCTTC
CASSLVAYEQFF
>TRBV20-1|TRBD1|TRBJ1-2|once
TGCAGTGCTAGTCGACAGGGAGTCTATGGCTACACCTTC
CSASRQGVYGYTF
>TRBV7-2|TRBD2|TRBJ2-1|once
TGTGCCAGCAGCTCCGGTGGGCGGGGGACTAAGGACCAGTTCTTC
CASSSGGRGTKDQFF
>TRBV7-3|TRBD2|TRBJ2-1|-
TGTGCCAGCAGCTTATCCGGCGGGAGCTCCTACAATGAGCAGTTCTTC
CASSLSGGSSYNEQFF
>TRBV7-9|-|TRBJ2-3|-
TGTGCCAGCAGCCAAACGCCGGGGGATACGCAGTATTTT
CASSQTPGDTQYF
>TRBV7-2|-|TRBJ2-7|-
TGTGCCAGCAGCTTAGACGGGGCGGGGTACGAGCAGTACTTC
CASSLDGAGYEQYF
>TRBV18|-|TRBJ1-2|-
TGTGCCAGCTCACCGGACTCTAACTATGGCTACACCTTC
CASSPDSNYGYTF
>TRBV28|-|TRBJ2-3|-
TGTGCCAGCAGTTCCCCTAGCAGAGATACGCAGTATTTT
CASSSPSRDTQYF
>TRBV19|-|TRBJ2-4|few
TGTGCCAGTACCAAATTCTCAGGGCCGGCAAACATTCAGTACTTC
CASTKFSGPANIQYF
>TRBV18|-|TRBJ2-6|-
TGTGCCAGCTCTCGACAGGAGTCTGGGGCCAACGTCCTGACTTTC
CASSRQESGANVLTF
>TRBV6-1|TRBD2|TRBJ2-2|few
TGTGCCAGCAGTGAACTAGCGGGAGCCCCCGGGGAGCTGTTTTTT
CASSELAGAPGELFF
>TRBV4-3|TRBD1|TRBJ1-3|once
TGCGCCAGCAGCCAAGGGGGACAGGCAATCTCTGGAAACACCATATATTTT
CASSQGGQAISGNTIYF
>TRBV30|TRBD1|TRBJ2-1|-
TGTGCCTGGAGGGACAGGGGGCTCAGTGAGCAGTTCTTC
CAWRDRGLSEQFF
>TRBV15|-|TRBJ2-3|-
TGTGCCACCAGCAGAGGTGGCAGGGCGGGACTTCCCACAGATACGCAGTATTTT
CATSRGGRAGLPTDTQYF
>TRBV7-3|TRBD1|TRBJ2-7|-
TGTGCCAGCAGCCTCGGACAGGGTAAAGGTTACGAGCAGTACTTC
CASSLGQGKGYEQYF
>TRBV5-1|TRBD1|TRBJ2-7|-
TGCGCCAGCAGCTCAGGACAGGGGGCCAACGAGCAGTACTTC
CASSSGQGANEQYF
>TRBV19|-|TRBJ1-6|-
TGTGCCAGTAGTATTCGGGAGTATAATTCACCCCTCCACTTT
CASSIREYNSPLHF
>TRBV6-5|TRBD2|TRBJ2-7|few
TGTGCCAGCAGACCAGTTGGGACTAGCGGGAGCGGGCAGTACTTC
CASRPVGTSGSGQYF
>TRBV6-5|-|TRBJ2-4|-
TGTGCCAGCAGGTACAGGACAACGGAGCACATTCAGTACTTC
CASRYRTTEHIQYF
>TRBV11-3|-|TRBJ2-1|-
TGTGCCAGCAGCTTAGGGGGGGTACGGACAAACAATGAGCAGTTCTTC
CASSLGGVRTNNEQFF
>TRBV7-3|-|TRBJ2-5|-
TGTGCCAGCAGCCTCGGGGAGCAAGAGACCCAGTACTTC
CASSLGEQETQYF
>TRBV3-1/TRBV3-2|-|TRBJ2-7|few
TGTGCCAGCAGCCAGAACTACCAGTCCTACGAGCAGTACTTC
CASSQNYQSYEQYF
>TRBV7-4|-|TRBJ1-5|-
TGTGCCAGCAGCTTAGGTAGAGATAATCAGCCCCAGCATTTT
CASSLGRDNQPQHF
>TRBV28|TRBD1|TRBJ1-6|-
TGTGCCAGCAGGACAGGGGGAAATTCACCCCTCCACTTT
CASRTGGNSPLHF
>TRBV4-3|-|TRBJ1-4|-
TGCGCCAGCAGCCCGCTTAATAATCCAGGTTCAAAACTGTTTTTT
CASSPLNNPGSKLFF
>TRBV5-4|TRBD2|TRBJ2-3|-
TGTGCCAGCAGCTTGGATAGCGGGTCGACAGATACGCAGTATTTT
CASSLDSGSTDTQYF
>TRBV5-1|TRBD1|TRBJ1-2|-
TGCGCCAGCAGCCAACGGACAGGGAACTATGGCTACACCTTC
CASSQRTGNYGYTF
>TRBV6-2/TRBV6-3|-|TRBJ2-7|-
TGTGCCAGCAGCTCGAACAGGGTTAGCTCCTACGAGCAGTACTTC
CASSSNRVSSYEQYF
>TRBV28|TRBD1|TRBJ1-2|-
TGTGCCAGCAGCACAGGGGGCGCGGACTATGGCTACACCTTC
CASSTGGADYGYTF
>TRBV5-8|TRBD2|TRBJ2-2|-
TGTGCCAGCAGCTTGGATCTGGCGGGGGGGCACACCGGGGAGCTGTTTTTT
CASSLDLAGGHTGELFF
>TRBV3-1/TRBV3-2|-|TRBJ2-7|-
TGTGCCAGCAGCCAAGATACAGGGCCCTACGAGCAGTACTTC
CASSQDTGPYEQYF
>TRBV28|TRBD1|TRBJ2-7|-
TGTGCCAGCAGACCAACCGGACAGGGGACCTACGAGCAGTACTTC
CASRPTGQGTYEQYF
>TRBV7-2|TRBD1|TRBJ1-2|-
TGTGCCAGCAGCTTGCAAATAGGGGGCGCGGGCTACACCTTC
CASSLQIGGAGYTF
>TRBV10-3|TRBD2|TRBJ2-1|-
TGTGCCATCAGTGAGCAGACTAGCGGTGGGGTTGAGCAGTTCTTC
CAISEQTSGGVEQFF
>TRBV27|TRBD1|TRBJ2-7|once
TGTGCCAGCAGTTCCCAAGGGACAGGGAGCTCCTACGAGCAGTACTTC
CASSSQGTGSSYEQYF
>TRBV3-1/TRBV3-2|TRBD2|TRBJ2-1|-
TGTGCCAGCAGCTACCTTAGCGGGGGTCACAATGAGCAGTTCTTC
CASSYLSGGHNEQFF
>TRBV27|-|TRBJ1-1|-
TGTGCCAGCAGTGCGAAGGGAGGCACTGAAGCTTTCTTT
CASSAKGGTEAFF
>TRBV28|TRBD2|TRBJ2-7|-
TGTGCCAGCAGTCCCGCGGGGGGAGTCTACGAGCAGTACTTC
CASSPAGGVYEQYF
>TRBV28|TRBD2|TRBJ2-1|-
TGTGCCAGCAGCCGTAGCGGGAGCCACAATGAGCAGTTCTTC
CASSRSGSHNEQFF
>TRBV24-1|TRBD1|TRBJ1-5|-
TGTGCCACCAGTCGGACAGGGGACTATCAGCCCCAGCATTTT
CATSRTGDYQPQHF
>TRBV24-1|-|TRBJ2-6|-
TGTGCCACCAGTGACAGGCCGAGCTCTGGGGCCAACGTCCTGACTTTC
CATSDRPSSGANVLTF
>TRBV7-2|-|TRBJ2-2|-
TGTGCCAGCAGCTTAACGGCGGGGAACACCGGGGAGCTGTTTTTT
CASSLTAGNTGELFF
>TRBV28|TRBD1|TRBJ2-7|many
TGTGCCAGCAGGACCGGACAGGGGACCTACGAGCAGTACTTC
CASRTGQGTYEQYF
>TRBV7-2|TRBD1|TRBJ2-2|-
TGTGCCAGCAGCTCTCTTCCGCAGGGGGTCGGGGAGCTGTTTTTT
CASSSLPQGVGELFF
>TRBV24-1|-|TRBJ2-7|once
TGTGCCACCAGTGAAACAGGGAGAACCTCCTACGAGCAGTACTTC
CATSETGRTSYEQYF
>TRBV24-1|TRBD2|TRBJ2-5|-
TGTGCCACCAACCCCCTCGGGACTAGCGACGCGCAAGAGACCCAGTACTTC
CATNPLGTSDAQETQYF
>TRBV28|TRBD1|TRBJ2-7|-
TGTGCCAGCAACCTACAGGGGCTCGCCTACGAGCAGTACTTC
CASNLQGLAYEQYF
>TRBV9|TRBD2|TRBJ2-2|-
TGTGCCAGCAGCACGTTAGCGGGGGGGCCCACCGGGGAGCTGTTTTTT
CASSTLAGGPTGELFF
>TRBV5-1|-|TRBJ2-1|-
TGCGCCAGCAGCTTGGAGGGTAGCGGAGGCTCCTACAATGAGCAGTTCTTC
CASSLEGSGGSYNEQFF
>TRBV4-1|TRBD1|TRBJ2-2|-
TGCGCCAGCAGCCAGGCCGGACAGGTTGGCGGGGAGCTGTTTTTT
CASSQAGQVGGELFF
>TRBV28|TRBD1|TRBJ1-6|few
TGTGCCAGCATCGGGGGACAGGGGGCGTTAATCGGTTCACCCCTCCACTTT
CASIGGQGALIGSPLHF